This T cell receptor (beta chain) was recovered during a study of early T cells in non-severe SARS-CoV-2 infection. This clonotype was observed many times. The CDR3 is 14 amino acids. CDR1 and CDR2 from the germline V gene are SGHTA and FQGNSA. Trimming cost V 1 base and J 2 bases, with 8 bases left between them. TCRdb analysed the 5' RACE reads with MiXCR anew, one entry per CDR3 protein. The profile covers roughly 81,000 distinct CDR3 sequences, with 5% to 6.5% appearing a single time and less than 9.5% taken by the ten largest. Sequencing was carried out using whole blood. The chain employs TRBV7-2 and TRBJ2-5; D not certain. This TCR derives from an adult who was a healthcare worker with PCR-confirmed SARS-CoV-2 infection or an uninfected control (not recorded which). DNA of the CDR3: TGTGCCAGCAGCTTAGGAGGTAGACAAGAGACCCAGTACTTC. This sequence encodes CASSLGGRQETQYF.